The entry that follows covers one TCR beta chain sequence. Trimming removed 5 bases from V and 9 bases from J, with 17 bases in between. From germline, CDR1 is SQVTM and CDR2 ANQGSEA. CDR3 length: 13 amino acids. The table came from immunoSEQ multiplex PCR; TCRdb's copy has only in-frame clones and leaves some out. The sample carries some 100,000 clones, 75% to 90% recorded once. These data come from a study of control samples from healthy donors and cancer patients. This clonotype was sampled from a woman between 50 and 59 years old in good health. Material for sequencing was blood. The rearrangement uses TRBV29-1 and TRBJ2-1; D perhaps matches TRBD1 (6 bases). The CDR3 DNA reads as TGCAGCGTTTCCCAGGGGCCCCAAGGTGAGCAGTTCTTC. It encodes CSVSQGPQGEQFF.